The clone carrying this T cell receptor beta chain was detected a few times. Its antigen is unknown. The related graft donor's blood sample was taken on the day of bone marrow donation. This sample was taken from a study of T cells after posttransplantation cyclophosphamide. The germline V gene has CDR1 MRHNA and CDR2 SNTAGT. The CDR3 covers 14 residues. V shed 5 bases and J shed 0 bases, with 9 bases lying between them. The study, taken as a whole, reports: Donor CD8+ memory clones often dominated recipient blood repertoires at later times.

Profiling relied on immunoSEQ multiplex PCR, and the TCRdb table lists in-frame clones only, not all of them. This sample has approximately 40,000 clones, each found more than once. The origin of this receptor is a man between 35 and 55 years old in good health, CMV-negative, and a related stem cell transplant donor. The J gene is TRBJ2-3, the V gene TRBV6-4; possibly TRBD1 for D (6 bases). Sample: PBMCs. The CDR3 DNA reads TGTGCCAGCAGTCGACAGGCCAGCACAGATACGCAGTATTTT. Protein product: CASSRQASTDTQYF.